The rows below give T cell receptor beta chains drawn from one sample of a study of T cell responses to AZD1222 COVID-19 vaccine. The repertoire was sequenced with immunoSEQ multiplex PCR; TCRdb's copy has only in-frame clones and lacks some. The sample yields roughly 180,000 clones, approximately 91% seen once. This specimen consisted of peripheral blood, obtained 28 days after the second AZD1222 dose. Every receptor here comes from an adult who received the AZD1222 COVID-19 vaccine. The CDR3 runs from the conserved cysteine through the conserved F or W.

cdr3_aa | j_call | v_call | cdr3_length
CASNGLAGLDIQYF | TRBJ2-4 | TRBV11-2 | 14
CATSESGTVDNQPQHF | TRBJ1-5 | TRBV24-1 | 16
CASSSGQGGTEAFF | TRBJ1-1 | TRBV5-1 | 14
CASSLGAGGGETQYF | TRBJ2-5 | TRBV7-2 | 15
CASSLGWDRTYEQYF | TRBJ2-7 | TRBV16 | 15
CASLPSGRSSYEQYF | TRBJ2-7 | TRBV28 | 15
CASSPFMNTEAFF | TRBJ1-1 | TRBV5-4 | 13
CASSSRDTQETQYF | TRBJ2-5 | TRBV28 | 14
CASSDGGHNEQFF | TRBJ2-1 | TRBV6-1 | 13
CASSLAGFTHGGNEQFF | TRBJ2-1 | TRBV5-1 | 17
CASSPDSWGSYEQFF | TRBJ2-1 | TRBV7-3 | 15
CASSLVTAGNSPLHF | TRBJ1-6 | TRBV7-8 | 15
CASRGTDAQPQHF | TRBJ1-5 | TRBV6-5 | 13
CASSVGARLSTYNEQFF | TRBJ2-1 | TRBV9 | 17
CASSLLRSTDTQYF | TRBJ2-3 | TRBV28 | 14
CASSRDTYQETQYF | TRBJ2-5 | TRBV11-3 | 14
CAISEAALGGTGSEQFF | TRBJ2-1 | TRBV10-3 | 17
CAWGGVGHGTEAFF | TRBJ1-1 | TRBV30 | 14
CASSEKGTGELFF | TRBJ2-2 | TRBV10-2 | 13
CASSPNQPFRGSNQPQHF | TRBJ1-5 | TRBV19 | 18
CSVELVWGNGYTF | TRBJ1-2 | TRBV29-1 | 13
CASSLGPAGHF | TRBJ2-7 | TRBV7-9 | 11
CATSDWDSYEQYF | TRBJ2-7 | TRBV24-1 | 13
CASSLWSGRASYEQYF | TRBJ2-7 | TRBV7-9 | 16
CASSDRGGDGYTF | TRBJ1-2 | TRBV27 | 13
CASHRDADRGDTQYF | TRBJ2-3 | TRBV6-5 | 15
CASSLGFVYGYTF | TRBJ1-2 | TRBV7-3 | 13
CASRQSSYNSPLHF | TRBJ1-6 | TRBV2 | 14
CASSVRLASGTHGTPYNEQFF | TRBJ2-1 | TRBV9 | 21
CASTPGQGVDRDEQYF | TRBJ2-7 | TRBV9 | 16
CASSYRAGGSNSPLHF | TRBJ1-6 | TRBV6-5 | 16
CASSLSGRRENTQYF | TRBJ2-3 | TRBV7-2 | 15
CASSARQGRTGELFF | TRBJ2-2 | TRBV9 | 15
CAISSDRGLGNTIYF | TRBJ1-3 | TRBV10-3 | 15
CASSFRTSGAGETQYF | TRBJ2-5 | TRBV13 | 16
CASSVGQGAGQPQHF | TRBJ1-5 | TRBV7-2 | 15
CASSRASSYNEQFF | TRBJ2-1 | TRBV6-5 | 14
CASSPVGGSEDTIYF | TRBJ1-3 | TRBV5-1 | 15
CASSRGLVGAGGDEQYF | TRBJ2-7 | TRBV4-1 | 17
CASSMSGTSTDTQYF | TRBJ2-3 | TRBV7-9 | 15
CASSSDRNTEAFF | TRBJ1-1 | TRBV7-2 | 13
CASSALTSGVTGELFF | TRBJ2-2 | TRBV7-9 | 16
CASSLNNLSNEKLFF | TRBJ1-4 | TRBV2 | 15
CASSLRGQGLISPQHF | TRBJ1-5 | TRBV28 | 16
CASSPGRIYEQYF | TRBJ2-7 | TRBV6-5 | 13
CASSPDRATSYEQYF | TRBJ2-7 | TRBV27 | 15
CASSLVQETQYF | TRBJ2-5 | TRBV7-9 | 12
CASSPLKELGKYEQYF | TRBJ2-7 | TRBV7-9 | 16
CASSPGTGEGKSNQPQHF | TRBJ1-5 | TRBV18 | 18
CASSLGGSYNEQFF | TRBJ2-1 | TRBV11-3 | 14